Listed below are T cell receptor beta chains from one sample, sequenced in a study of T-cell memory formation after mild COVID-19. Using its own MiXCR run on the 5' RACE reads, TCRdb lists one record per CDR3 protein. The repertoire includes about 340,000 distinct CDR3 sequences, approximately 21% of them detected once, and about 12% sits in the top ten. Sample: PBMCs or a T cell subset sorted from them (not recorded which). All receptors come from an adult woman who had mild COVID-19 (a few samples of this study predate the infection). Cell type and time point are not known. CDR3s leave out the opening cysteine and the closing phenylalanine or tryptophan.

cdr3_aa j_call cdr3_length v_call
SVEGRSGLGFGNEQF TRBJ2-1 15 TRBV29-1
SVAYNDGYT TRBJ1-2 9 TRBV29-1
ASSESGSTEAF TRBJ1-1 11 TRBV25-1
ASSQIRGAGYT TRBJ1-2 11 TRBV4-1
ASSPPPGVQETQY TRBJ2-5 13 TRBV18
SVSTGTNYGYT TRBJ1-2 11 TRBV29-1
ASSYTGTVPPKY TRBJ2-4 12 TRBV6-2/TRBV6-3
ASSHSGASSGEKLF TRBJ1-4 14 TRBV4-1
ASSMLGLAGDDEQF TRBJ2-1 14 TRBV19
ASSSTHGNTEAF TRBJ1-1 12 TRBV7-2
ASSDPGTNYEQY TRBJ2-7 12 TRBV7-2
ASGKRGKRDTEAF TRBJ1-1 13 TRBV6-5
ASSAAAGQGGNGAF TRBJ1-1 14 TRBV6-1
ASSPTAVRRLRNTGELF TRBJ2-2 17 TRBV27
SVDMTGNTEAF TRBJ1-1 11 TRBV29-1
ASSVGGTSGSTEQF TRBJ2-1 14 TRBV9